This T cell receptor beta chain was documented in a study of T cell responses to AZD1222 COVID-19 vaccine. Sequencing used immunoSEQ multiplex PCR; TCRdb keeps in-frame clones, though not all of them. The data contain roughly 150,000 clones, more than 85% of them singletons. CDR3 length equals 11 residues. V was shortened by 6 bases and J by 11 bases, with 10 bases between the two germline ends. The germline gives CDR1 MNHEY, CDR2 SMNVEV (reference sequence). The sequencing here drew on peripheral blood, taken on day 0 of AZD1222 vaccination. The V and J genes are TRBV27 and TRBJ1-4, with unresolved D. The receptor comes from an adult in good health. CDR3 nucleotide sequence: TGTGCCAGCAGCCAAGGGTCGAAACTGTTTTTT. This sequence encodes CASSQGSKLFF.